What follows are 32 T cell receptor beta chains derived from one specimen sequenced in a study of cytomegalovirus exposure and HLA in healthy donors. Generated by immunoSEQ multiplex PCR, the TCRdb table keeps only in-frame clones and is missing some. This sample has roughly 200,000 clones, with about 81% found just once. Sequencing used PBMCs. The receptors originated from a woman aged 25 to 39 in good health and CMV-seronegative.

This sequence joins TRBV27 and TRBJ2-7; 9 bases line up with TRBD1. Germline CDR1 MNHEY, CDR2 SMNVEV (reference sequence). The CDR3 is 14 amino acids. V dropped 6 bases and J dropped 2; count of bases not matched to a gene: 5. CDR3 bases: TGTGCCAGCAGGACGGGACAGGGTGCCTACGAGCAGTACTTC. Translation: CASRTGQGAYEQYF.

The chain employs TRBV30 and TRBJ2-3, with D possibly being TRBD2 (6 bases). This CDR3 contains 13 residues. Trimming took off 1 base at V and 3 bases at J, with 8 bases between the two ends. Germline V CDR1 and CDR2: GTSNPN, SVGIG (reference sequence). The CDR3 sequence: CAWSGSGTDTQYF. The CDR3 DNA is TGTGCCTGGAGTGGGAGCGGGACAGATACGCAGTATTTT.

This clone was picked up a small number of times. This chain joins TRBV6-5 and TRBJ2-3; 10 nucleotides match TRBD2. V shed 3 bases and J 4 bases; nucleotides not matched to a gene: 7. The CDR3 length is 16 residues. The germline V gene has CDR1 MNHEY and CDR2 SVGAGI. The CDR3 protein is CASSYVIAGGADTQYF. CDR3 bases: TGTGCCAGCAGTTATGTTATAGCGGGGGGCGCAGATACGCAGTATTTT.

This sequence joins TRBV7-9 and TRBJ2-5; TRBD2 aligns across 9 bases. The CDR3 runs to 19 residues. Looked up from germline, CDR1 is SEHNR and CDR2 is FQNEAQ (reference sequence). V was clipped by 4 bases and J by 2 bases; unmatched bases: 17. The CDR3 region is CASSYQSSRSSGKQETQYF. As DNA, the CDR3 is TGTGCCAGCAGCTACCAGTCCTCTAGGTCTAGCGGGAAGCAAGAGACCCAGTACTTC. Variable domain in full (rest from reference TRBV7-9 and TRBJ2-5): DTGVSQNPRHKITKRGQNVTFRCDPISEHNRLYWYRQTLGQGPEFLTYFQNEAQLEKSRLLSDRFSAERPKGSFSTLEIQRTEQGDSAMYLCASSYQSSRSSGKQETQYFGPGTRLLVL.

V is TRBV15 and J is TRBJ1-3, with D perhaps matching TRBD1 (5 bases). V was cut by 2 bases and J by 8 bases, with 19 bases left in between. Germline CDR1 LNHNV, CDR2 YYDKDF (reference sequence). This CDR3 comprises 16 residues. This chain's CDR3 is CATSRSQVSAGDTIYF. The CDR3 bases are TGTGCCACCAGCAGAAGTCAAGTTTCAGCGGGGGACACCATATATTTT. Combining the CDR3 with reference TRBV15 and TRBJ1-3 gives the whole variable domain DAMVIQNPRYQVTQFGKPVTLSCSQTLNHNVMYWYQQKSSQAPKLLFHYYDKDFNNEADTPDNFQSRRPNTSFCFLDIRSPGLGDTAMYLCATSRSQVSAGDTIYFGEGSWLTVV.

This chain uses TRBV30 with TRBJ1-1; no reliable D call. CDR1 GTSNPN and CDR2 SVGIG come from the germline V gene (reference sequence). The CDR3 has 16 amino acids. V lost 0 bases and J 1 base, leaving 15 bases between the germline ends. CDR3: CAWSVLNARGNTEAFF. The CDR3 DNA is TGTGCCTGGAGTGTACTGAACGCACGGGGGAACACTGAAGCTTTCTTT.

The chain employs TRBV4-1 and TRBJ1-2, with TRBD1 matching over 11 bases. Germline V gene lookup returns CDR1 MGHRA and CDR2 YSYEKL. Trimming removed 1 base from V and 3 bases from J; junction bases left unmatched: 7. The CDR3 loop spans 17 amino acids. The CDR3 protein is CASSQVPRDRGYYGYTF. In DNA, the CDR3 is TGCGCCAGCAGCCAAGTCCCCCGGGACAGGGGGTACTATGGCTACACCTTC.

The rearrangement joins TRBV6-5 to TRBJ2-7; D perhaps matches TRBD2 (5 bases). The V end lost 5 bases, the J end lost 5 bases, and 16 bases lay between the germline ends. The V gene's germline CDR1 is MNHEY and CDR2 SVGAGI. This CDR3 region has 14 residues. The CDR3 nucleotides are TGTGCCAGCAGTGATGTTACTAGAATCCACGAGCAGTACTTC. Its protein is CASSDVTRIHEQYF.

This rearrangement joins TRBV6-5 to TRBJ1-5; D uncertain. Trimming shortened V by 0 bases and J by 7 bases, and 7 bases separated the two germline ends. Per the germline V gene, CDR1 is MNHEY and CDR2 is SVGAGI. The CDR3 spans 13 residues. CDR3 loop: CASSYSVVQPQHF. In DNA, the CDR3 is TGTGCCAGCAGTTACTCGGTAGTCCAGCCCCAGCATTTT.

This clone occurred a few times. The J gene is TRBJ1-5, the V gene TRBV5-1, with 7 bases lining up with TRBD1. The CDR3 runs 14 residues. With V trimmed by 8 bases and J by 4 bases, 9 bases remained unmatched. CDR1 is SGHRS, CDR2 YFSETQ, per germline. The CDR3: CASAPTGRNQPQHF. CDR3 DNA: TGCGCCAGTGCCCCGACAGGGAGGAATCAGCCCCAGCATTTT.

Only a few counts were recorded for this clone. The genes are TRBV9 and TRBJ2-7; 11 positions match TRBD1. The CDR3 contains 17 residues. From germline, CDR1 is SGDLS and CDR2 YYNGEE. The trim removed 3 bases at V and 4 bases at J, leaving 12 bases unmatched. The CDR3 bases are TGTGCCAGCAGCGCCGGTGATGGGACAGGGGGGATATACGAGCAGTACTTC. It specifies CASSAGDGTGGIYEQYF.

V and J are TRBV6-6 and TRBJ1-4; 8 bases align to TRBD1. Germline V lookup: CDR1 MNHNY, CDR2 SVGAGI (reference sequence). V dropped 6 bases and J dropped 5; count of bases not matched to a gene: 2. This CDR3 spans 13 amino acids. The CDR3 DNA reads TGTGCCAGCAGCCGGACAGGGAATGAAAAACTGTTTTTT. This translates into CASSRTGNEKLFF.

This chain connects TRBV18 to TRBJ1-1; D gene unclear. Germline V gives CDR1 KGHSH, CDR2 LQKENI. With 3 bases removed from V and 4 bases from J, the gap between germline ends came to 6 bases. This CDR3 is built from 12 residues. CDR3 in amino acids: CASSPLSTEAFF. In nucleotides, the CDR3 is TGTGCCAGCTCACCTCTTTCCACTGAAGCTTTCTTT.

The genes are TRBV18 and TRBJ1-2; D is undetermined. The V gene's germline CDR1 is KGHSH and CDR2 LQKENI. CDR3 length equals 15 residues. V dropped 3 bases and J dropped 0 bases, with 11 bases sitting between them. The CDR3 loop is CASSPTGNTNYGYTF. The CDR3 DNA reads as TGTGCCAGCTCACCGACTGGCAATACTAACTATGGCTACACCTTC.

The chain joins TRBV5-6 to TRBJ2-1; the match to TRBD2 covers 13 bases. Trimming at V came to 3 bases and at J to 3 bases, leaving 3 bases not matched to a gene. In germline, CDR1 is SGHDT, CDR2 YYEEEE. This CDR3 comprises 16 residues. The CDR3 loop reads CASSSGTSGIYNEQFF. CDR3 nucleotides: TGTGCCAGCAGCTCGGGGACTAGCGGGATCTACAATGAGCAGTTCTTC.

V gene TRBV11-3 combines with J gene TRBJ2-7; 16 nucleotides match TRBD2. CDR1 and CDR2 from the germline V gene are SGHNT and YENEEA. The V segment lost 3 bases and the J segment 6 bases; nucleotides outside the gene matches: 5. This CDR3 spans 16 amino acids. The CDR3: CASSFGTSGRALEQYF. The CDR3 DNA reads TGTGCCAGCAGCTTTGGGACTAGCGGGAGGGCCCTCGAGCAGTACTTC.

The chain recombines TRBV7-9 with TRBJ2-5, with a tentative D call TRBD2 (6 bases). Germline values: CDR1 SEHNR, CDR2 FQNEAQ (reference sequence). Trimming left V 0 bases short and J 5 bases short, with 13 bases between. The CDR3 loop spans 15 amino acids. This chain's CDR3 is CASSLAGSLAETQYF. CDR3 coding DNA: TGTGCCAGCAGCTTAGCGGGAAGCCTAGCGGAGACCCAGTACTTC.

The V and J genes are TRBV27 and TRBJ2-2; D is undetermined. CDR1 MNHEY and CDR2 SMNVEV come from the germline V gene (reference sequence). The CDR3 contains 11 residues. The V end lost 4 bases, the J end lost 6 bases, and 3 bases lay between the germline ends. The DNA of the CDR3 is TGTGCCAGCAGTTCTCCCGGGGAGCTGTTTTTT. It codes for CASSSPGELFF.

This clone was seen a handful of times. The rearrangement joins TRBV25-1 to TRBJ2-7; possibly TRBD2 for D (6 bases). Germline CDR1 reads MGHDK; CDR2 reads SYGVNS. V dropped 6 bases and J dropped 2 bases, with 8 bases sitting between them. The CDR3 is made up of 12 amino acids. This chain's CDR3 is CASSRETYEQYF. In DNA, the CDR3 is TGTGCCAGCAGCCGGGAGACCTACGAGCAGTACTTC.

This chain links TRBV7-7 with TRBJ2-5, with a weak D call TRBD2 (6 bases). This CDR3 region has 13 residues. Germline loops: CDR1 SSHAT, CDR2 FNYEAQ (reference sequence). The germline V and J ends were trimmed by 8 bases and 4 bases, with 14 bases remaining between them. For the CDR3, the DNA is TGTGCCAGCGCCAATGGGGGAGGAGAGACCCAGTACTTC. This codes for CASANGGGETQYF.

The chain is built from TRBV27 and TRBJ2-3, with 7 bases matching TRBD1. The trim removed 5 bases at V and 14 bases at J, leaving 10 bases unmatched. Germline V CDR1 and CDR2: MNHEY, SMNVEV (reference sequence). The CDR3 contains 12 residues. CDR3: CASSPRQGRAYF. The CDR3, as DNA: TGTGCCAGCAGTCCGCGACAGGGCCGCGCGTATTTT.

The chain has TRBV27 and TRBJ2-7; tentatively, D is TRBD2 (5 bases). The CDR3 runs to 14 residues. Looked up from germline, CDR1 is MNHEY and CDR2 is SMNVEV (reference sequence). The ends were cut back, 2 bases at V and 2 bases at J, with 10 bases in the middle. CDR3 residues: CASSLRDYTYEQYF. The DNA of the CDR3 is TGTGCCAGCAGTTTACGAGACTATACCTACGAGCAGTACTTC.

The CDR3 is CASSYPPGTDRAYEQYF. Here the CDR3 DNA reads TGTGCCAGCAGCTACCCCCCTGGGACGGACAGGGCTTACGAGCAGTACTTC. J is TRBJ2-7 and V is TRBV11-2, with 8 bases matching TRBD1. The CDR3 covers 17 residues. From germline, CDR1 is SGHAT and CDR2 FQNNGV. J gave up 4 bases and V 4 bases, and 15 bases lay outside the gene matches.

The chain combines TRBV5-1 with TRBJ2-2; D ambiguous. The CDR3 contains 15 residues. Germline CDR1 and CDR2: SGHRS and YFSETQ. V was cut by 0 bases and J by 1 base, with 7 bases left in between. The CDR3 region is CASSLGSMNTGELFF. The CDR3 DNA sequence: TGCGCCAGCAGCTTGGGAAGCATGAACACCGGGGAGCTGTTTTTT.

This clone was counted between two and nine times. The V gene is TRBV4-2, the J gene TRBJ2-1; D call uncertain. Looked up from germline, CDR1 is LGHNA and CDR2 is YNFKEQ. The V end was cut by 0 bases, the J end by 6 bases, with 12 bases between. The CDR3 loop spans 15 amino acids. DNA of the CDR3: TGTGCCAGCAGCCAAGATGGTAGACTTATCAATGAGCAGTTCTTC. Translation: CASSQDGRLINEQFF.

In DNA form, the CDR3 reads TGTGCCAGTAGTATTATCCGGACAGGGGGCTATGGCTACACCTTC. It specifies CASSIIRTGGYGYTF. The J gene is TRBJ1-2, the V gene TRBV19, with TRBD1 identical over 10 bases. In germline, CDR1 is LNHDA, CDR2 SQIVND (reference sequence). After removal of 3 bases from V and 4 bases from J, the junction contained 5 bases not matched to a gene. The CDR3 is 15 amino acids.

The chain recombines TRBV2 with TRBJ2-1; 8 bases agree with TRBD2. The CDR3 covers 16 residues. Looked up from germline, CDR1 is SNHLY and CDR2 is FYNNEI. Trimming cost V 4 bases and J 10 bases; bases outside gene matches: 15. The CDR3 bases are TGTGCCAGCAGTGTTGAGCGTGCTACTAGCGGTACGGAGCAGTTCTTC. This encodes CASSVERATSGTEQFF.

The chain joins TRBV10-1 to TRBJ2-3, with 12 bases that match TRBD2. The length of the CDR3 is 15 residues. The junction had 7 bases not matched to a gene; V was cut back by 8 bases and J by 4 bases. Germline values: CDR1 WNHNN, CDR2 SYGVQD (reference sequence). CDR3 bases: TGCGCCAGCGCCGGACTAGCGGGGCTAGCAGATACGCAGTATTTT. Its protein is CASAGLAGLADTQYF.

This rearrangement joins TRBV29-1 to TRBJ2-1, with D maybe TRBD2 (6 bases). V was clipped by 7 bases and J by 1 base, with 11 bases between them. The CDR3 has 13 amino acids. CDR1 is SQVTM, CDR2 ANQGSEA, per germline. In DNA, the CDR3 is TGCAGCGCCCAGGAGGGGTCCTACAATGAGCAGTTCTTC. This translates into CSAQEGSYNEQFF.

The chain uses TRBV6-1 and TRBJ2-1; possible D gene TRBD2, 5 bases. V was shortened by 6 bases and J by 1 base, with 7 bases between the two germline ends. CDR1 MNHNS and CDR2 SASEGT come from the germline V gene. CDR3 length: 13 amino acids. CDR3 sequence (DNA): TGTGCCAGCAGCCTAGCTTCCTACAATGAGCAGTTCTTC. Translating it yields CASSLASYNEQFF.

The V gene is TRBV28, the J gene TRBJ1-5; 9 bases are a match to TRBD1. J was trimmed by 4 bases and V by 6 bases; bases with no gene match: 7. CDR1 MDHEN and CDR2 SYDVKM come from the germline V gene. The CDR3 length is 15 residues. The CDR3 loop is CASRGTGLRNQPQHF. Written as DNA, the CDR3 is TGTGCCAGCAGGGGGACAGGGCTTCGAAATCAGCCCCAGCATTTT.

This chain links TRBV18 with TRBJ1-5, with 8 nucleotides matching TRBD1. Germline assignment: CDR1 KGHSH and CDR2 LQKENI. The CDR3 totals 13 residues. V shed 5 bases, J shed 7 bases, and the junction held 4 bases outside the gene matches. The DNA for the CDR3 is TGTGCCAGCTCAGGGACAGGAGGCCAGCCCCAGCATTTT. Translated: CASSGTGGQPQHF.